One T cell receptor beta chain is described in this entry. Profiling relied on immunoSEQ multiplex PCR, and the TCRdb table lists in-frame clones only, not all of them. The top ten clones hold approximately 1.3% of a sample with a few hundred thousand clones, about 89% of them seen once. The data stem from a study of blood T cell repertoires in COVID-19. Turning to the study itself: The United States, Italy and Spain were the sources of the acute and convalescent COVID-19 samples. T cells, B-cell-depleted T cells, or PBMCs supplied cDNA or gDNA.

V lost 4 bases to trimming and J lost 3 bases, with 10 bases between them. The V gene's germline CDR1 is SGHNT and CDR2 YYREEE (reference sequence). CDR3 length equals 13 residues. The sequencing sample was made of PBMCs or T cells enriched from blood (not recorded which). This TCR was recovered from a human donor in a cohort exposed to, infected with or recovered from COVID-19 (not recorded which). The donor label of this sample is uncertain. This rearrangement joins TRBV5-4 to TRBJ1-1, with D possibly matching TRBD1 (6 bases). This chain's CDR3 is CASSQDRDTEAFF. As DNA, the CDR3 is TGTGCCAGCAGCCAGGACAGAGACACTGAAGCTTTCTTT.